This TCR beta chain was retrieved from a study of T cells expressing NK-cell markers. For the study at large: It was sorted CD3+CD56-NKG2C+, CD3+CD56+NKG2C- and CD3+CD56+NKG2C+ T cells that provided the TCR beta repertoires.

Regarding this clonotype: The antigen remains unidentified.

Overall study results and limits: In more than five donors, dominant CD3+CD56+NKG2C+ clonotypes ranked among the top 10 CD8+ clonotypes. These clonotypes, the leaders elsewhere, also led the CD3+CD56-NKG2C+ fraction in a handful of donors.

5'RACE template switching with UMIs generated TCR beta cDNA. Following a re-call of the 5' RACE reads, TCRdb has one entry per CDR3 protein and lacks DNA. The sample has about 260,000 distinct CDR3 sequences. CDR3 size: 11 residues. Germline values: CDR1 GTSNPN, CDR2 SVGIG (reference sequence). This clonotype was obtained from a man younger than 30 in good health. The sample taken for sequencing was blood T cells: a sorted CD56 or NKG2C T cell subset, CD4+ or CD8+ T cells, or bulk PBMC T cells (not recorded which). The rearrangement links TRBV30 to TRBJ1-2. CDR3 sequence: CAWSQSYGYTF.